Included here is one T cell receptor (beta chain) sequence, with context. This specimen comes from a study of blood T cell repertoires in COVID-19. As for the study in general: Acute-phase and convalescent COVID-19 samples originated in the United States, Italy and Spain. The analysed material was cDNA or gDNA that came from T cells, B-cell-depleted T cells, or PBMCs.

Methods used by the authors: Nucleated cell counts were estimated from reference gene primer amplification. TCRdb's copy holds only in-frame clones and misses some; the assay was immunoSEQ multiplex PCR. That table gives V, J and clone size, and the DNA gave D and trimming. Of some 42,000 clones in the sample, 77% are singletons; the top ten hold roughly 28%. V lost 0 bases, J lost 1 base, and 7 bases lay in between. CDR1 and CDR2 (germline): SGDLS, YYNGEE. The CDR3 extends over 15 amino acids. The clonotype comes from a woman in her seventies with acute or convalescent COVID-19. The chain combines TRBV9 with TRBJ2-2; D is unresolved. Sequencing input: peripheral blood. CDR3: CASSVAAGNTGELFF. DNA for the CDR3: TGTGCCAGCAGCGTAGCAGCAGGGAACACCGGGGAGCTGTTTTTT.